The rows below give T cell receptor beta chains drawn from one sample of a study of Ad26.COV2.S vaccination and SARS-CoV-2 variants. Clones were sequenced by immunoSEQ multiplex PCR, and TCRdb holds only the in-frame ones, with some missing. The sample includes about 350,000 clones, about 89% of them seen just once. Sequenced here: peripheral blood, sampled in a trial of Ad26.COV2.S vaccine versus placebo. These receptor sequences come from a person aged 18-65 years who received the Ad26.COV2.S COVID-19 vaccine or a placebo. The CDR3 runs from the conserved cysteine through the conserved F or W. The D gene is left open where the match is weak. Not all rows give a size; the values are once, few, many and, for expanded clones, a class.

D gene: TRBD1; V gene: TRBV5-1; clone size: -; J gene: TRBJ1-1; CDR3 protein: CASSSRQGLDTEAFF; CDR3 DNA: TGCGCCAGCAGCTCCCGACAGGGGCTGGACACTGAAGCTTTCTTT
D gene: -; V gene: TRBV25-1; clone size: -; J gene: TRBJ1-2; CDR3 protein: CASRLYLGLNGYTF; CDR3 DNA: TGTGCCAGCAGACTTTACCTGGGGCTAAATGGCTACACCTTC
D gene: TRBD1; V gene: TRBV13; clone size: -; J gene: TRBJ1-1; CDR3 protein: CASSLTGTGSQAFF; CDR3 DNA: TGTGCCAGCAGCCTTACCGGGACAGGGTCACAAGCTTTCTTT
D gene: -; V gene: TRBV6-1; clone size: -; J gene: TRBJ1-6; CDR3 protein: CASRDSTSSPLHF; CDR3 DNA: TGTGCCAGCCGTGACAGTACAAGCTCACCCCTCCACTTT
D gene: TRBD1; V gene: TRBV27; clone size: -; J gene: TRBJ1-5; CDR3 protein: CASTTGNQPQHF; CDR3 DNA: TGTGCCAGCACGACAGGGAATCAGCCCCAGCATTTT
D gene: TRBD1; V gene: TRBV6-5; clone size: -; J gene: TRBJ1-4; CDR3 protein: CASSSDRGLREKLFF; CDR3 DNA: TGTGCCAGCAGTTCCGACAGGGGGTTACGGGAAAAACTGTTTTTT
D gene: TRBD1; V gene: TRBV5-6; clone size: few; J gene: TRBJ1-6; CDR3 protein: CASSGETGGLNSPLHF; CDR3 DNA: TGTGCCAGCAGCGGCGAGACAGGGGGGCTTAATTCACCCCTCCACTTT
D gene: TRBD1; V gene: TRBV18; clone size: -; J gene: TRBJ2-2; CDR3 protein: CASSPSGTANTGELFF; CDR3 DNA: TGTGCCAGCTCACCATCCGGGACAGCGAACACCGGGGAGCTGTTTTTT
D gene: -; V gene: TRBV7-9; clone size: -; J gene: TRBJ1-6; CDR3 protein: CASSLNSANSPLHF; CDR3 DNA: TGTGCCAGCAGCTTGAACAGCGCCAATTCACCCCTCCACTTT
D gene: TRBD1; V gene: TRBV10-1; clone size: -; J gene: TRBJ1-4; CDR3 protein: CASSESSKGAGEREKLFF; CDR3 DNA: TGCGCCAGCAGTGAGTCCTCAAAGGGGGCAGGGGAACGTGAAAAACTGTTTTTT
D gene: -; V gene: TRBV4-2; clone size: once; J gene: TRBJ2-6; CDR3 protein: CASSPHSRAGANVLTF; CDR3 DNA: TGTGCCAGCAGCCCGCACTCCCGGGCTGGGGCCAACGTCCTGACTTTC
D gene: -; V gene: TRBV6-2/TRBV6-3; clone size: -; J gene: TRBJ1-1; CDR3 protein: CASSYGTGQAFF; CDR3 DNA: TGTGCCAGCAGTTACGGAACAGGGCAAGCTTTCTTT
D gene: TRBD1; V gene: TRBV5-8; clone size: once; J gene: TRBJ2-7; CDR3 protein: CASSEGQGSSYEQYF; CDR3 DNA: TGTGCCAGCAGCGAGGGACAGGGCTCTTCCTACGAGCAGTACTTC
D gene: -; V gene: TRBV3-1/TRBV3-2; clone size: -; J gene: TRBJ1-4; CDR3 protein: CASSQESPGNGEKLFF; CDR3 DNA: TGTGCCAGCAGCCAAGAGTCCCCAGGGAACGGTGAAAAACTGTTTTTT
D gene: TRBD1; V gene: TRBV5-1; clone size: -; J gene: TRBJ2-1; CDR3 protein: CASSLGTVYNEQFF; CDR3 DNA: TGCGCCAGCAGTCTCGGGACAGTCTACAATGAGCAGTTCTTC
D gene: -; V gene: TRBV5-6; clone size: few; J gene: TRBJ1-1; CDR3 protein: CASSRLGSLNLNTEAFF; CDR3 DNA: TGTGCCAGCAGCCGGTTGGGCAGCTTGAATTTGAACACTGAAGCTTTCTTT
D gene: -; V gene: TRBV10-3; clone size: once; J gene: TRBJ2-3; CDR3 protein: CAISESGYDSGTQYF; CDR3 DNA: TGTGCCATCAGTGAGTCCGGGTATGACTCCGGTACGCAGTATTTT
D gene: TRBD1; V gene: TRBV13; clone size: -; J gene: TRBJ2-3; CDR3 protein: CASSFDRGWKDTQYF; CDR3 DNA: TGTGCCAGCAGCTTCGACAGGGGGTGGAAAGATACGCAGTATTTT
D gene: TRBD1; V gene: TRBV4-1; clone size: few; J gene: TRBJ1-5; CDR3 protein: CASGQGFQPQHF; CDR3 DNA: TGCGCCAGCGGACAGGGGTTTCAGCCCCAGCATTTT
D gene: TRBD1; V gene: TRBV5-1; clone size: -; J gene: TRBJ1-3; CDR3 protein: CASSLAGQDSGNTIYF; CDR3 DNA: TGCGCCAGCAGCTTGGCAGGACAGGACTCTGGAAACACCATATATTTT
D gene: -; V gene: TRBV7-9; clone size: -; J gene: TRBJ2-1; CDR3 protein: CASSFSQEQFF; CDR3 DNA: TGTGCCAGCAGCTTTTCGCAAGAGCAGTTCTTC
D gene: -; V gene: TRBV18; clone size: -; J gene: TRBJ1-6; CDR3 protein: CASSHNLLRGDPNSPLHF; CDR3 DNA: TGTGCCAGCTCACACAACCTCCTGCGGGGGGATCCTAATTCACCCCTCCACTTT
D gene: -; V gene: TRBV7-9; clone size: -; J gene: TRBJ1-2; CDR3 protein: CASSSWTAAYGYTF; CDR3 DNA: TGTGCCAGCAGCTCATGGACGGCGGCCTATGGCTACACCTTC
D gene: TRBD2; V gene: TRBV2; clone size: -; J gene: TRBJ2-4; CDR3 protein: CASTGLGGTSLPRGRNIQYF; CDR3 DNA: TGTGCCAGCACGGGTCTAGGCGGGACTAGCTTACCTCGCGGGCGGAACATTCAGTACTTC
D gene: -; V gene: TRBV6-2/TRBV6-3; clone size: -; J gene: TRBJ2-7; CDR3 protein: CASSYVGDQGEQYF; CDR3 DNA: TGTGCCAGCAGTTACGTAGGCGATCAGGGAGAGCAGTACTTC
D gene: -; V gene: TRBV19; clone size: -; J gene: TRBJ2-1; CDR3 protein: CASRQGEGAPFF; CDR3 DNA: TGTGCCAGTAGGCAGGGGGAGGGGGCCCCGTTCTTC